This T cell receptor beta chain was documented in a study of identical twins (dated by TCRdb to about 2016). In terms of the full investigation: To test whether fetal clonotypes persist, this study deep-sequenced TCR alpha and beta repertoires from monozygotic twins, from unrelated adults of various ages, and from cord blood. To rule out contamination, the twin experiments were replicated at different times with different library preparation protocols.

The method behind the library was 5' RACE. The listed sequencing device is Illumina HiSeq 2000. Template switching introduced a universal primer binding site; the final cDNA contained a unique molecular identifier, enabling accurate counting of TCR cDNA molecules. First-strand cDNA for TCR alpha and beta chains was synthesized from specific primers in the conserved constant-segment region. To control for contamination, each cDNA library was double barcoded with a SMART-Mk sample barcode plus Illumina barcodes. Two successive PCR steps introduced TruSeq adapter sequences along with Illumina sample barcodes. The Illumina HiSeq platform was used with custom primers to sequence TCR alpha and beta cDNA libraries. The original pipeline was this. Raw reads were processed with MiGEC to extract unique molecular identifiers, and MiXCR was used to determine CDR3 positions. For each individual, recombination models were inferred using an EM algorithm with the repgenHMM and IGoR tools. The analysis of shared clonotypes was done with the tcR package in R, with sharing normalized by the product of cloneset sizes. To study raw recombination free of thymic and clonal selection effects, out-of-frame nonproductive sequences were analyzed. TCRdb cleaned the public reads at Q25 with fastp, built clones with MiXCR and kept in-frame beta chains. Records with the same CDR3 protein are collapsed into one entry carrying the most frequent genes and DNA. These V and J calls originate from TCRdb's pipeline instead of the authors' own analysis. Counted in this sample were around 1.7 million distinct CDR3 sequences; 32% of them appeared once. About 0.27% of the sample lies in the top ten.

As concerns this clonotype: Its antigen specificity is not known. Per-base quality was not reported, and no clone a single base away is much larger than it.

Ends trimmed: V by 1 base, J by 11 bases; bases unmatched to a gene: 20. Looking up the germline V gene (reference sequence) yields CDR1 DFQATT and CDR2 SNEGSKA. The CDR3 starts with the cysteine, ends with the phenylalanine, and has 17 residues. CDR3 DNA is the only sequence kept; it has 51 bases, read in frame from the first base. All donors were healthy Caucasians. Study-level results and caveats: In monozygotic twins, recombination models systematically underestimated out-of-frame TCR alpha sharing, but the models matched the sharing seen between unrelated individuals. Abundant cord blood beta clonotypes had fewer insertions, young adult naive repertoires showed a similar but weaker trend, and memory repertoires showed no such trend. Conclusions relied on cross-sectional statistical analysis, since the same donors could not be followed over many years. Invariant T cells such as MAIT and iNKT could partly confound zero-insertion analyses, though diverse VJ usage argued against this for most clonotypes. Compared with coincidental sharing between unrelated individuals, out-of-frame TCR alpha sequences shared between twins had an excess of sequences with low generation probability. The excess sharing between twins in beta out-of-frame sequences was weaker because fewer shared sequences reduced the signal-to-noise ratio.

This clonotype originated in a newborn girl in good health. The sequence joins TRBV20-1 to TRBJ2-5; the junction holds 9 bases that match TRBD2. Sequenced: cord blood. The DNA sequence follows: TGCAGTGCTAGAGCTCAACTGACTAGCGGCCTTTACAATGAGCAGTACTTC. Translation gives CSARAQLTSGLYNEQYF.